These 8 T cell receptor beta chains were sequenced from one sample in a study of OX40 agonist ivuxolimab in advanced cancers. Using immunoSEQ multiplex PCR, the repertoire was profiled, and TCRdb retains in-frame clones only, with some absent. The profile shows 51,000 or so clones, roughly nine tenths of them singletons. The sample was CD4+ or CD8+ T cells sorted from blood, taken in a trial of the OX40 agonist ivuxolimab. The receptors stem from an adult with an advanced solid tumor such as melanoma, head and neck, liver or kidney cancer.

This chain uses TRBV28 with TRBJ1-2; 7 nucleotides agree with TRBD1. The V segment lost 2 bases and the J segment 6 bases; nucleotides outside the gene matches: 9. The CDR3 length is 15 residues. Germline values: CDR1 MDHEN, CDR2 SYDVKM. CDR3 DNA sequence: TGTGCCAGCAGTTTAACTTTGACAGGGCGAGATGGCTACACCTTC. Its protein product is CASSLTLTGRDGYTF.

V is TRBV4-1 and J is TRBJ1-1; D is ambiguous. This CDR3 comprises 14 residues. Between the trimmed V and J ends, which lost 0 bases and 1 base, there was a span of 6 bases. Germline V gene data show CDR1 as MGHRA and CDR2 as YSYEKL. CDR3: CASSQDPQNTEAFF. For the CDR3, the DNA is TGCGCCAGCAGCCAAGATCCACAGAACACTGAAGCTTTCTTT.

This chain uses TRBV30 with TRBJ2-1; 8 bases line up with TRBD2. The V segment lost 2 bases and the J segment 3 bases; nucleotides outside the gene matches: 0. Germline lookup yields CDR1 GTSNPN and CDR2 SVGIG (reference sequence). The CDR3 extends over 13 amino acids. The CDR3: CAWSTSGYNEQFF. Here the CDR3 DNA reads TGTGCCTGGAGTACTAGCGGCTACAATGAGCAGTTCTTC.

This clone showed up just once. V and J are TRBV5-6 and TRBJ2-3; D is perhaps TRBD1 (6 bases). Between the trimmed V and J ends, which lost 2 bases and 3 bases, there was a span of 13 bases. Germline loops: CDR1 SGHDT, CDR2 YYEEEE. There are 15 residues in the CDR3. CDR3 sequence reads: CASSFAGVFTDTQYF. For the CDR3, the DNA is TGTGCCAGCAGCTTCGCAGGGGTGTTTACAGATACGCAGTATTTT.

V and J are TRBV5-1 and TRBJ2-3; D ambiguous. CDR1 is SGHRS and CDR2 is YFSETQ in the germline V gene. The V end was cut by 0 bases, the J end by 6 bases, with 11 bases between. The CDR3 loop spans 14 amino acids. CDR3 loop: CASSLDELSDTQYF. CDR3 coding DNA: TGCGCCAGCAGCTTGGACGAACTTTCCGATACGCAGTATTTT.

The rearrangement uses TRBV21-1 and TRBJ1-1. TRBV21-1 is termed a pseudogene. The CDR3 spans 18 residues. This CDR3 reads CASRRGVRGDIMNTEAFF. The CDR3 DNA follows: TGTGCCAGCAGGAGGGGGGTGCGCGGGGATATTATGAACACTGAAGCTTTCTTT.

The rearrangement links TRBV7-9 to TRBJ1-1; a possible D gene is TRBD1 (6 bases). The CDR3 consists of 14 residues. Trimming removed 4 bases from V and 1 base from J, with 10 bases in between. CDR1 and CDR2 (germline): SEHNR, FQNEAQ (reference sequence). The chain's CDR3 is CASSSLQGNTEAFF. In nucleotides, the CDR3 is TGTGCCAGCAGCTCTCTACAGGGGAACACTGAAGCTTTCTTT.

The chain carries TRBV5-1 and TRBJ2-1; D is undetermined. Trimming shortened V by 3 bases and J by 2 bases, and 9 bases separated the two germline ends. This CDR3 is 14 amino acids long. Per the germline V gene, CDR1 is SGHRS and CDR2 is YFSETQ. In nucleotides, the CDR3 is TGCGCCAGCAGCTGGGAAGACCCCTACAATGAGCAGTTCTTC. Amino acid sequence: CASSWEDPYNEQFF.